This T cell receptor (beta chain) was obtained from a study of blood T cells in healthy people across ages. This clonotype occurred a few times. Sample-barcoded 5' priming and a J-beta primer mix drove a second PCR of 7 to 11 cycles. TCRdb reanalysed the 5' RACE reads using MiXCR and keeps one entry per CDR3 protein. The profile shows approximately 1,100,000 distinct CDR3 sequences, under 55% of them singletons. J was trimmed by 2 bases and V by 0 bases; bases with no gene match: 7. The CDR3 covers 16 residues. In germline, CDR1 is DFQATT, CDR2 SNEGSKA (reference sequence). V is TRBV20-1 and J is TRBJ2-3; 8 bases line up with TRBD2. Input material: blood. This TCR was recovered from a woman in her sixties in good health. In DNA, the CDR3 is TGCAGTGCTAGAGATTTGCTAGCGGGCTTCACAGATACGCAGTATTTT. It specifies CSARDLLAGFTDTQYF.